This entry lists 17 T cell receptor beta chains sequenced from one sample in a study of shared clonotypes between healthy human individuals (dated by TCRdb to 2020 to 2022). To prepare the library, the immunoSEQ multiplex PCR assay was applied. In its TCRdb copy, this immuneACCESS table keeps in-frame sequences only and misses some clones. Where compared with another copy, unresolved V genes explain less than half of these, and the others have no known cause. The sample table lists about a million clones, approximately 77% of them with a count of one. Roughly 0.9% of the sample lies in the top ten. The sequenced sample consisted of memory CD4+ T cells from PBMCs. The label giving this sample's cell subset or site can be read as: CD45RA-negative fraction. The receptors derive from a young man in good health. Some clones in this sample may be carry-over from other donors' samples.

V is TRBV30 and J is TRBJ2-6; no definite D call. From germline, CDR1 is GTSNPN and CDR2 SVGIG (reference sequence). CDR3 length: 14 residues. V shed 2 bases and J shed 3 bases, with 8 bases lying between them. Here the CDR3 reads CAWSSLGGANVLTF. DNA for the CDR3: TGTGCCTGGAGTTCTTTAGGTGGGGCCAACGTCCTGACTTTC.

CDR3 nucleotide sequence: TGTGCCAGCAGTGGGTTCGGGGGCCAAGAGACCCAGTACTTC. Its protein product is CASSGFGGQETQYF. The chain uses TRBV6-1 and TRBJ2-5; the D gene is possibly TRBD2 (6 bases). The CDR3 sequence is 14 residues long. V lost 4 bases to trimming and J lost 1 base, with 10 bases between them. Germline V gene data show CDR1 as MNHNS and CDR2 as SASEGT.

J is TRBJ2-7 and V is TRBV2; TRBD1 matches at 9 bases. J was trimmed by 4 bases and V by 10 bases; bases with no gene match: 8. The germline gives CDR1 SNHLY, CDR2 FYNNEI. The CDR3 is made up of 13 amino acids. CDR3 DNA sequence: TGTGCCACCACCCGACAGGGGGAGTACGAGCAGTACTTC. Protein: CATTRQGEYEQYF.

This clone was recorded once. The CDR3 loop reads CAWRKLAGGRNEQFF. Here the CDR3 DNA reads TGTGCCTGGAGAAAGCTAGCGGGAGGGAGAAATGAGCAGTTCTTC. The chain recombines TRBV30 with TRBJ2-1; 12 nucleotides agree with TRBD2. Trimming removed 3 bases from V and 7 bases from J; junction bases left unmatched: 7. The germline gives CDR1 GTSNPN, CDR2 SVGIG (reference sequence). The CDR3 sequence is 15 residues long. Together with reference TRBV30 and TRBJ2-1, the CDR3 gives the full variable domain: SQTIHQWPATLVQPVGSPLSLECTVEGTSNPNLYWYRQAAGRGLQLLFYSVGIGQISSEVPQNLSASRPQDRQFILSSKKLLLSDSGFYLCAWRKLAGGRNEQFFGPGTRLTVL.

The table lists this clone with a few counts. The CDR3 protein is CASSVAYNTEAFF. The CDR3, as DNA: TGTGCCAGCAGCGTAGCTTACAACACTGAAGCTTTCTTT. V usage is TRBV9 and J usage is TRBJ1-1; D not certain. Germline CDR1 is SGDLS and CDR2 is YYNGEE. Trimming took 0 bases from V and 2 from J, leaving 5 bases between them. The CDR3 consists of 13 residues.

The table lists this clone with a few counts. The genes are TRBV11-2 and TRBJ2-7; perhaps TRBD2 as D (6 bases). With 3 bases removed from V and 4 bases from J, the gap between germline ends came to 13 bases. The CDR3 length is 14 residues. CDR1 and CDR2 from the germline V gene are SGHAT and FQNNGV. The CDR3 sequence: CASSFEAAGYEQYF. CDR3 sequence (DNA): TGTGCCAGCAGCTTTGAAGCCGCGGGGTACGAGCAGTACTTC.

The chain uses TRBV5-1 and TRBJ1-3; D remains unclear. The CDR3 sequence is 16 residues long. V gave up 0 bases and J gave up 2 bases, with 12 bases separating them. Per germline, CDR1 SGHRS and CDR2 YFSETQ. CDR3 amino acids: CASSLEGLHAGNTIYF. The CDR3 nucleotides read TGCGCCAGCAGCTTGGAGGGCCTGCACGCTGGAAACACCATATATTTT.

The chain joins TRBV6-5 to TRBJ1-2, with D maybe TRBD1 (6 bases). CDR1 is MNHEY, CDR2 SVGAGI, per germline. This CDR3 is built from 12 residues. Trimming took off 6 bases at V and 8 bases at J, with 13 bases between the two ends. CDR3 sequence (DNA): TGTGCCAGCAGCTCCACAGGGAAGGGCTACACCTTC. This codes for CASSSTGKGYTF.

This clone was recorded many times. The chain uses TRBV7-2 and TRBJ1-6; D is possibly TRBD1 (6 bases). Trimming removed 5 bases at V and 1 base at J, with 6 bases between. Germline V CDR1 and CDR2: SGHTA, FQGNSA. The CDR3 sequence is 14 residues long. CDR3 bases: TGTGCCAGCAGCGGACAGTCCTATAATTCACCCCTCCACTTT. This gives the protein CASSGQSYNSPLHF.

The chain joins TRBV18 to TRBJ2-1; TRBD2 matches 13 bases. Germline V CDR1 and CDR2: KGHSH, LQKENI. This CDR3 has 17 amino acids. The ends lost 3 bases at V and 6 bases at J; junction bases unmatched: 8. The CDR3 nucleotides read TGTGCCAGCTCACCCCGCCTGGGACTAGCGGGACCCAATGAGCAGTTCTTC. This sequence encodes CASSPRLGLAGPNEQFF.

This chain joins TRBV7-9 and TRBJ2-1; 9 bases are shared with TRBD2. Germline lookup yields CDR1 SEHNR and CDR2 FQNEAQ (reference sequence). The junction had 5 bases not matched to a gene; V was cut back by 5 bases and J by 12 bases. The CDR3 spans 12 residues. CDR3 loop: CASSQTSGSQFF. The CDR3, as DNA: TGTGCCAGCAGCCAGACTAGCGGTTCGCAGTTCTTC.

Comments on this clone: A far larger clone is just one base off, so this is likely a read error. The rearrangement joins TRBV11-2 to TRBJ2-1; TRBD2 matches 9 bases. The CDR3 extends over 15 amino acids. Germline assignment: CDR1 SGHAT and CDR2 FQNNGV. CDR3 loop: CAGSVQAGGYNEQFF. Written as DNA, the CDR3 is TGTGCCGGCAGCGTGCAAGCGGGAGGATACAATGAGCAGTTCTTC.

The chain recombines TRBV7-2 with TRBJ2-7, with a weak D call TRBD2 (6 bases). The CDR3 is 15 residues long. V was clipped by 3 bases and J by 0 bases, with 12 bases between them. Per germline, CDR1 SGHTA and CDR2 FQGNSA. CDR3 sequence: CASSFLAVNSYEQYF. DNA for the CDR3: TGTGCCAGCAGCTTTTTAGCGGTAAACTCCTACGAGCAGTACTTC.

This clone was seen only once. CDR3 DNA: TGTGCCAGCAGCTTATTTTCAGACGGGGAGCTGTTTTTT. This encodes CASSLFSDGELFF. The rearrangement joins TRBV7-8 to TRBJ2-2, with D unresolved. V dropped 2 bases and J dropped 7 bases, with 8 bases sitting between them. This CDR3 is 13 amino acids long. Germline CDR1 SGHVS, CDR2 FQNEAQ.

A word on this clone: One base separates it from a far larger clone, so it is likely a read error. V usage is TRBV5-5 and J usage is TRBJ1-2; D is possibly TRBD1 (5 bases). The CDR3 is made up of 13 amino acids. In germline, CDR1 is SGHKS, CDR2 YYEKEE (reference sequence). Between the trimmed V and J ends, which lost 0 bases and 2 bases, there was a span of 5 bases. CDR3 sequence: CASSLAGNYGYTF. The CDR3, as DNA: TGTGCCAGCAGCTTGGCAGGGAACTATGGCTACACCTTC.

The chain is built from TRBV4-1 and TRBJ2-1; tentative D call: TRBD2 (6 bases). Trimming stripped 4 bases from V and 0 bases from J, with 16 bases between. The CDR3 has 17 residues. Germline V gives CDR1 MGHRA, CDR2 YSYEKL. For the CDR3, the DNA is TGCGCCAGCAGCCCGTCGGGAGTTGAGAGCTCCTACAATGAGCAGTTCTTC. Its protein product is CASSPSGVESSYNEQFF.

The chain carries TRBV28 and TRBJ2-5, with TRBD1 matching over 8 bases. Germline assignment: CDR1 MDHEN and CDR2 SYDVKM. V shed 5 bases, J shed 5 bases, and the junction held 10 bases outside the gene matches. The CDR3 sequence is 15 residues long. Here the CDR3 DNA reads TGTGCCAGCAGTCCGCTGGGACAGGTGGAGGAGACCCAGTACTTC. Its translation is CASSPLGQVEETQYF.